This TCR beta chain was identified during a study of breast tumors, draining lymph nodes, adjacent tissues. Overall study findings and caveats: Tumor TCR diversity was below lymph nodes but above nontumor tissue. Data only fit, rather than demonstrated, lymph node origin of most tumor T cells. The data were judged consistent with most tumor T cells coming from lymph node and expanding in tumor.

Axillary draining lymph nodes of breast cancer patients supplied the node samples. In this sample, this clonotype turned up many times. The antigen is not known. TCRdb analysed the multiplex PCR reads with MiXCR anew, one entry per CDR3 protein. Of around 120,000 distinct CDR3 sequences listed, about 20% are singletons. This CDR3 region has 12 residues. From germline, CDR1 is SQVTM and CDR2 ANQGSEA. The V end lost 1 base, the J end lost 3 bases, and 6 bases lay between the germline ends. The source of this sequence is a female donor with breast cancer. Some clones in this sample may be carry-over from other donors' samples. The rearrangement links TRBV29-1 to TRBJ2-5; D is uncertain. Sequencing used axillary lymph node tissue. The CDR3 is CSVEVTKETQYF. The CDR3 DNA reads as TGCAGCGTTGAAGTTACCAAAGAGACCCAGTACTTC.